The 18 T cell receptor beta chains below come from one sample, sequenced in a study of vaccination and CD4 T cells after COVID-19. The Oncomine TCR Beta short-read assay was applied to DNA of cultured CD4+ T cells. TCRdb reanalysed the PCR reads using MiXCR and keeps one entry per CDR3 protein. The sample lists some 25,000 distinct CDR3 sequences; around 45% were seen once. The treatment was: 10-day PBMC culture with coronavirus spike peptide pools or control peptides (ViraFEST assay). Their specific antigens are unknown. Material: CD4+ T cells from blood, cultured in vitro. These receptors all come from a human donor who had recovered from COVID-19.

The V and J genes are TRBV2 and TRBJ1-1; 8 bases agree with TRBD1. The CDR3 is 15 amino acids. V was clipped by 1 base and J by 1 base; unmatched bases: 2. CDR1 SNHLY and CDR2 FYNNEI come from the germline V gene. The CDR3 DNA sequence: TGTGCCAGCAGTGAAGGGACAGGGAGGAACACTGAAGCTTTCTTT. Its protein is CASSEGTGRNTEAFF.

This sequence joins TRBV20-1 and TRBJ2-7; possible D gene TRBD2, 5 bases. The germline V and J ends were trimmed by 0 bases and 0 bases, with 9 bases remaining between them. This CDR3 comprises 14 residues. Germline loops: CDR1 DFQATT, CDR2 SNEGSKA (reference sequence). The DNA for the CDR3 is TGCAGTGCTAGAGATACGAGGGCCTCCTACGAGCAGTACTTC. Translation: CSARDTRASYEQYF.

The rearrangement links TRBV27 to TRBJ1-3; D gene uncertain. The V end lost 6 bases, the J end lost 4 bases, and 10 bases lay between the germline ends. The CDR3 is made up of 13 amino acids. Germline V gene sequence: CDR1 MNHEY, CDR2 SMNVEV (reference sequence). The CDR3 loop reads CASRPTDGNTIYF. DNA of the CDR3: TGTGCCAGCAGGCCTACGGACGGAAACACCATATATTTT.

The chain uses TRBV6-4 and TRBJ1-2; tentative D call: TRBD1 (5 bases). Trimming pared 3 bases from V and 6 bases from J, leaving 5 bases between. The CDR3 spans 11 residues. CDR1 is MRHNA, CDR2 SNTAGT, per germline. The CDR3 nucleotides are TGTGCCAGCAGTGAGGGACATGGCTACACCTTC. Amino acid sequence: CASSEGHGYTF.

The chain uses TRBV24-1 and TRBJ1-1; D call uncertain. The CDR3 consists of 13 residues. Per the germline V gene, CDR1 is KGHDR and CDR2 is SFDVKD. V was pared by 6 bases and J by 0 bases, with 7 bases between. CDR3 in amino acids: CATSYGLNTEAFF. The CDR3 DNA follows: TGTGCCACCAGTTACGGGCTGAACACTGAAGCTTTCTTT.

CDR3 DNA sequence: TGTGCCAGCAGCCAAGGTCCGCCGGGACAATTAGGGGGTTCCTACGAGCAGTACTTC. Translated, it gives CASSQGPPGQLGGSYEQYF. The chain links TRBV14 to TRBJ2-7; TRBD1 might be the D (6 bases). The V gene's germline CDR1 is SGHDN and CDR2 FVKESK. The CDR3 runs 19 residues. V dropped 1 base and J dropped 1 base, with 23 bases sitting between them. Full variable domain (remainder filled in from reference TRBV14 and TRBJ2-7): EAGVTQFPSHSVIEKGQTVTLRCDPISGHDNLYWYRRVMGKEIKFLLHFVKESKQDESGMPNNRFLAERTGGTYSTLKVQPAELEDSGVYFCASSQGPPGQLGGSYEQYFGPGTRLTVT.

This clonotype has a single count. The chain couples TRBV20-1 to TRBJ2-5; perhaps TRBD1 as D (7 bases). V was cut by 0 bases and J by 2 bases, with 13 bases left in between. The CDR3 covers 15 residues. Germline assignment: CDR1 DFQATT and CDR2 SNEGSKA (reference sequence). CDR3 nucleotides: TGCAGTGCTAGAGATGCGGGACAGTCTCAAGAGACCCAGTACTTC. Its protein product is CSARDAGQSQETQYF.

CDR3: CASRDTGASYEQYF. CDR3 in DNA: TGTGCCAGCAGAGACACCGGGGCCTCCTACGAGCAGTACTTC. The rearrangement joins TRBV6-1 to TRBJ2-7, with D perhaps matching TRBD1 or TRBD2 (5 bases each). CDR3 length equals 14 residues. Trimming left V 6 bases short and J 0 bases short, with 12 bases between. Germline-derived CDR1 and CDR2 are MNHNS and SASEGT.

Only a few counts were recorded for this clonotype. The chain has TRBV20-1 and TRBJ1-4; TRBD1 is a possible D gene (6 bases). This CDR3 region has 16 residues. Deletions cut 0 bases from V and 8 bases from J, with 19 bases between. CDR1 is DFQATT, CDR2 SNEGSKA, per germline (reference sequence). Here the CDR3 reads CSARDTGDRSPEKLFF. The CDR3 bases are TGCAGTGCTAGAGATACCGGCGACAGGAGCCCCGAAAAACTGTTTTTT.

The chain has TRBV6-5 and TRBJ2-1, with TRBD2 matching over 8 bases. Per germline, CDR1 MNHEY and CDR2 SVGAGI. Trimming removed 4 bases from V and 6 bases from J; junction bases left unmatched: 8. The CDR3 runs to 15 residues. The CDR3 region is CASSSRTGGRNEQFF. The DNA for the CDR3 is TGTGCCAGCAGTTCGAGGACGGGGGGGCGCAATGAGCAGTTCTTC.

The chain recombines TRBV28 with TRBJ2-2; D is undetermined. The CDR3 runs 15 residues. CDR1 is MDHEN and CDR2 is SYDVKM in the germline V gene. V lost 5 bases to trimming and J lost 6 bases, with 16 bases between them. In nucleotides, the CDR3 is TGTGCCAGCAGTCCCGGGTCCCTCGGTGCCGGGGAGCTGTTTTTT. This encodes CASSPGSLGAGELFF.

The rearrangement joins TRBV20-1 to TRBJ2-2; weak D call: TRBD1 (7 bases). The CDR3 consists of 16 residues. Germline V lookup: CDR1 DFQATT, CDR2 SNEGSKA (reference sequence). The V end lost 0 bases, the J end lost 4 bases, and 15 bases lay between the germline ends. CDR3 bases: TGCAGTGCTAGAGATGCGGAGGGGGCGAGCACCGGGGAGCTGTTTTTT. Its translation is CSARDAEGASTGELFF.

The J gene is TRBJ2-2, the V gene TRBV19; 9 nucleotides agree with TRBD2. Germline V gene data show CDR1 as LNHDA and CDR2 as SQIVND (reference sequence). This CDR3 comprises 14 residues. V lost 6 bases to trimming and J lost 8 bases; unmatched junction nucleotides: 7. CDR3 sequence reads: CASSPGLAPGELFF. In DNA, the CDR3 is TGTGCCAGTAGCCCTGGACTAGCGCCTGGGGAGCTGTTTTTT.

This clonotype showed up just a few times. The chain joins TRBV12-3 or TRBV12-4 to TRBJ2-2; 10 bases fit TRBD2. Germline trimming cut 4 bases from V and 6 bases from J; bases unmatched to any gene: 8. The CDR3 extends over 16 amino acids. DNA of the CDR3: TGTGCCAGCAGTTCCGCTAGCGGGAGAATGGCCGGGGAGCTGTTTTTT. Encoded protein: CASSSASGRMAGELFF.

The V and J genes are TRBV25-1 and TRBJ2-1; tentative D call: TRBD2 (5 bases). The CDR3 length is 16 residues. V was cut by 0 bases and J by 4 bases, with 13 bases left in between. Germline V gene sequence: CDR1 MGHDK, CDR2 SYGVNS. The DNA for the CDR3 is TGTGCCAGCAGTGAATATAGCTCCGGGGAGTACAATGAGCAGTTCTTC. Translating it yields CASSEYSSGEYNEQFF.

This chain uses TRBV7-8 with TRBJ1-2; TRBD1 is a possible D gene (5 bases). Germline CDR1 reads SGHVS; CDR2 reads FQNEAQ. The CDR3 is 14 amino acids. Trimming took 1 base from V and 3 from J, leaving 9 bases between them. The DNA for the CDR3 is TGTGCCAGCAGCTTAGAGGGGATGGACTATGGCTACACCTTC. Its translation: CASSLEGMDYGYTF. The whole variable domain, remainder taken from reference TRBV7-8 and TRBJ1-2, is GAGVSQSPRYKVAKRGQDVALRCDPISGHVSLFWYQQALGQGPEFLTYFQNEAQLDKSGLPSDRFFAERPEGSVSTLKIQRTQQEDSAVYLCASSLEGMDYGYTFGSGTRLTVV.

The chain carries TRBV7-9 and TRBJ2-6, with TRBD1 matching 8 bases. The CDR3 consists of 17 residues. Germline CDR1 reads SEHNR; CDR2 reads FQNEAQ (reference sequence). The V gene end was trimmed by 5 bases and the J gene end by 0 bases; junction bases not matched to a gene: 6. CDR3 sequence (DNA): TGTGCCAGCAGCGGGAGGACAGGGAACTCTGGGGCCAACGTCCTGACTTTC. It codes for CASSGRTGNSGANVLTF.

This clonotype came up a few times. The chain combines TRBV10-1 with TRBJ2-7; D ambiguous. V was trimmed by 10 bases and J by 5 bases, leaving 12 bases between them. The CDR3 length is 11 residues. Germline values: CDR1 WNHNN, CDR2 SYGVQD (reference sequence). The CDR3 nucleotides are TGCGCCATTCCGGATTGCCACGAGCAGTACTTC. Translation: CAIPDCHEQYF.